This is a list of T cell receptor beta chains from one sample in a study of T cell repertoires in cytomegalovirus infection. The antigens for these receptors are not known. TCRdb re-derived calls from the reads in MiXCR, one entry per CDR3 protein. The sample holds around 340,000 distinct CDR3 sequences; approximately 32% are singletons and the top ten take 15% to 20%. Specimen: cultured PBMCs, collected from culture after CMV antigen stimulation. These TCRs come from a human donor in good health (CMV status not recorded). Some clones in this sample may be carry-over from other donors' samples. The CDR3 runs from the conserved cysteine through the conserved F or W. Each record gives: V gene, D gene, J gene, clone size, CDR3 DNA, CDR3 protein. D genes are given only for firm matches. Clone size is given for some rows only: seen once, a few or many times, or a class if the clone is expanded.

>TRBV19|-|TRBJ1-2|-
TGTGCCAGTAGTATTCTGGCCAGTTCTAACTATGGCTACACCTTC
CASSILASSNYGYTF
>TRBV7-4|-|TRBJ2-2|many
TGTGCCAGCAGCTTAGCCCCTCTAGGGGCCGGGGAGCTGTTTTTT
CASSLAPLGAGELFF
>TRBV7-2|TRBD2|TRBJ2-1|-
TGTGCCAGCAGCCTTGGACTAGCGGCGAATGAGCAGTTCTTC
CASSLGLAANEQFF
>TRBV7-2|-|TRBJ2-5|few
TGTGCCAGCAGCTTAGCCGGGACCCGGCTAGAGACCCAGTACTTC
CASSLAGTRLETQYF
>TRBV6-1|TRBD1|TRBJ2-7|-
TGTGCCAGCAGTGTGAGACTAGGACAGGGGGGCGAGCAGTACTTC
CASSVRLGQGGEQYF
>TRBV11-2|-|TRBJ2-6|many
TGTGCCAGCAACTTGATGGGGACTGGGGCCAACGTCCTGACTTTC
CASNLMGTGANVLTF
>TRBV7-6|-|TRBJ1-1|few
TGTGCCAGCAGCATTGACAGGAATGAAGCTTTCTTT
CASSIDRNEAFF
>TRBV7-9|-|TRBJ1-5|many
TGTGCCAGCAGCCCAGGAAATCAGCCCCAGCATTTT
CASSPGNQPQHF
>TRBV12-3/TRBV12-4|-|TRBJ1-5|few
TGTGCCAGCACATCGCTAAGCAATCAGCCCCAGCATTTT
CASTSLSNQPQHF
>TRBV20-1|-|TRBJ2-1|-
TGCAGTGCCCCTCGCGGTGATGAGCAGTTCTTC
CSAPRGDEQFF
>TRBV11-1|-|TRBJ2-7|-
TGTGCCAGCAGCTTCTCGTCGGCTAGCAGAGGAGTAGAGCAGTACTTC
CASSFSSASRGVEQYF
>TRBV11-1|-|TRBJ2-7|-
TGTGCCAGCAGCTGGACTGGCAGGACGGGGAAGCAGTACTTC
CASSWTGRTGKQYF
>TRBV7-2|TRBD2|TRBJ2-5|many
TGTGCCAGCAGCTTAGGTCGCCTAGCGGGATCGGAGACCCAGTACTTC
CASSLGRLAGSETQYF
>TRBV5-1|-|TRBJ1-2|-
TGCGCCAGCAGCTTGGATAAGGTTACCCCTAACTATGGCTACACCTTC
CASSLDKVTPNYGYTF
>TRBV5-4|TRBD2|TRBJ2-2|few
TGTGCCAGCAGCTTGAAGCGGGAGACTGCCGGGGAGCTGTTTTTT
CASSLKRETAGELFF
>TRBV27|-|TRBJ2-7|few
TGTGCCAGCAGTCCCCAATCTCTAGGGTACGAGCAGTACTTC
CASSPQSLGYEQYF